The entry that follows covers one T cell receptor (beta chain) sequence. No antigen is known for it. The entry originates in a study of T cell responses to AZD1222 COVID-19 vaccine. Findings and limits, study-wide: Repertoires in all cases were sampled only once the peak T cell response had passed. Spike-wide coverage was observed for vaccine-associated CD4 TCRs, with dominant responses at 160-218 and 743-854. The breadth and depth of Spike-specific TCRs increased once two AZD1222 doses had been given. Only a handful of individuals given AZD1222 were seropositive at baseline.

Assay: immunoSEQ multiplex PCR; the TCRdb copy retains only in-frame clones and omits some. The table includes hundreds of thousands of clones, roughly 91% detected once. V was cut by 4 bases and J by 7 bases, with 20 bases left in between. CDR3 length equals 16 residues. Germline CDR1 LGHDT, CDR2 YNNKEL (reference sequence). The rearrangement joins TRBV3-1 (or the pseudogene TRBV3-2) to TRBJ2-1, with D perhaps TRBD2 (7 bases). The clonotype comes from an adult in good health. The starting material was peripheral blood, obtained on day 0 of MenACWY control vaccination. CDR3 sequence: CASSRRGGALGNEQFF. The CDR3 DNA is TGTGCCAGCAGCCGCCGCGGGGGCGCTTTGGGGAATGAGCAGTTCTTC.